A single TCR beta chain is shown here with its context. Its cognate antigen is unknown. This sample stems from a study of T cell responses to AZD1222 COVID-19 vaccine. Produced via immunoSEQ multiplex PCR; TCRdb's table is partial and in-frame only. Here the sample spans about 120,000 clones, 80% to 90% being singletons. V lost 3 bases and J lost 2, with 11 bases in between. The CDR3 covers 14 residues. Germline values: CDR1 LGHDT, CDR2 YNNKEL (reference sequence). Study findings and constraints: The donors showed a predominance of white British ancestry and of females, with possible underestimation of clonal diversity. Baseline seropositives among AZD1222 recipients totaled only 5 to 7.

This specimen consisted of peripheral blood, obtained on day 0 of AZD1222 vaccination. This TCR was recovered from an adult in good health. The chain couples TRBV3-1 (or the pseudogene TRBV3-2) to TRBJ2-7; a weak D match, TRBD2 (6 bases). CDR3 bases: TGTGCCAGCAGCCATTATGCGGGAACCTACGAGCAGTACTTC. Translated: CASSHYAGTYEQYF.